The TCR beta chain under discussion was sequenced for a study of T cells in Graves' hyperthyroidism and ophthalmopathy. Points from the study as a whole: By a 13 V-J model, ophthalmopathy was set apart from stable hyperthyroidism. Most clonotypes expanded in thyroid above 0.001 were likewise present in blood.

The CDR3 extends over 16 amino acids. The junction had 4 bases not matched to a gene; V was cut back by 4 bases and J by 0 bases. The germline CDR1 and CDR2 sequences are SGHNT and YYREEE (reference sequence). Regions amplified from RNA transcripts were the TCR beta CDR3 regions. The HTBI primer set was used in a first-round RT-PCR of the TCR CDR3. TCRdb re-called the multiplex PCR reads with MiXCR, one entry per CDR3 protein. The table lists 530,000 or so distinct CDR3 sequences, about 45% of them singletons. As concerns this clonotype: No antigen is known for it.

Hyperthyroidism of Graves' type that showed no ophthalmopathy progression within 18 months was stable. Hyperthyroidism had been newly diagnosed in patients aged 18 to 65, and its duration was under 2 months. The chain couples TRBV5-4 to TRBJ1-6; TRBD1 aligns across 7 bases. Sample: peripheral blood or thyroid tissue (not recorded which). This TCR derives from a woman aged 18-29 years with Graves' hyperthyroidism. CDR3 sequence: CASSRGQSSYNSPLHF. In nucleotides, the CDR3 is TGTGCCAGCAGCAGGGGGCAAAGCTCCTATAATTCACCCCTCCACTTT. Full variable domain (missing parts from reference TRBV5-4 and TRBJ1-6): ETGVTQSPTHLIKTRGQQVTLRCSSQSGHNTVSWYQQALGQGPQFIFQYYREEENGRGNFPPRFSGLQFPNYSSELNVNALELDDSALYLCASSRGQSSYNSPLHFGNGTRLTVT.